Listed below are T cell receptor beta chains from one sample, sequenced in a study of siplizumab effects on memory and regulatory T cells. The method was immunoSEQ multiplex PCR; TCRdb's version includes in-frame clones alone and lacks a portion of them. This sample has over 95,000 clones; just under 95% occur once, and the top ten carry roughly 0.16%. Sequenced material: non-Treg CD4+ T cells sorted from blood. The receptors originated from a human donor in good health. Each CDR3 is given with its conserved first and last residue. D genes are given only for firm matches. Clone size, where shown, is once, few, many, or a class for clones that have expanded.

TRBD1,-,TRBV19,TRBJ2-2,CASSTGTVLSGELFF,TGTGCCAGTAGTACCGGGACAGTCTTATCCGGGGAGCTGTTTTTT
TRBD2,-,TRBV10-2,TRBJ2-1,CASSVTGTSPNEQFF,TGCGCCAGCAGTGTCACCGGGACTAGCCCCAATGAGCAGTTCTTC
TRBD1,-,TRBV5-1,TRBJ1-1,CASSPKQGLGTEAFF,TGCGCCAGCAGCCCAAAACAGGGGCTGGGTACTGAAGCTTTCTTT
-,-,TRBV7-2,TRBJ1-1,CASSFGGYLNTEAFF,TGTGCCAGCAGCTTCGGAGGTTATTTGAACACTGAAGCTTTCTTT
TRBD1,-,TRBV5-6,TRBJ1-2,CASSLLDRESGYTF,TGTGCCAGCAGCCTCCTAGACAGGGAAAGTGGCTACACCTTC
TRBD1,-,TRBV18,TRBJ1-1,CASSPPGTGGLNTEAFF,TGTGCCAGCTCACCGCCCGGGACAGGGGGCCTGAACACTGAAGCTTTCTTT
-,-,TRBV4-2,TRBJ1-2,CASSQDIAGGYGYTF,TGTGCCAGCAGCCAAGATATCGCGGGCGGCTATGGCTACACCTTC
-,-,TRBV7-2,TRBJ1-1,CASSLVGGTVNTEAFF,TGTGCCAGCAGCTTAGTAGGGGGGACGGTGAACACTGAAGCTTTCTTT
-,once,TRBV5-4,TRBJ2-3,CASRWGTGDTQYF,TGTGCCAGCAGGTGGGGGACTGGAGATACGCAGTATTTT
TRBD2,-,TRBV19,TRBJ2-3,CASSRTSGGAESTDTQYF,TGTGCCAGTAGTAGGACTAGCGGGGGTGCAGAGAGCACAGATACGCAGTATTTT
TRBD2,-,TRBV19,TRBJ2-3,CASSISGGSDTQYF,TGTGCCAGTAGTATTAGCGGGGGATCAGATACGCAGTATTTT
-,-,TRBV19,TRBJ2-5,CASSLAGQGMVKETQYF,TGTGCCAGTAGTCTAGCGGGACAGGGGATGGTAAAAGAGACCCAGTACTTC
-,-,TRBV5-1,TRBJ1-2,CASWSQPRGYTF,TGCGCCAGCTGGTCGCAGCCGCGAGGCTACACCTTC
-,once,TRBV6-1,TRBJ1-5,CASSLSVLSPQHF,TGTGCCAGCAGTTTGTCCGTACTATCGCCCCAGCATTTT
-,-,TRBV10-1,TRBJ2-1,CASSERMGAEQFF,TGCGCCAGCAGTGAACGGATGGGGGCTGAGCAGTTCTTC
-,-,TRBV19,TRBJ1-3,CASSIRAGALYPPGNTIYF,TGTGCCAGTAGCATTCGGGCAGGGGCCCTTTATCCCCCTGGAAACACCATATATTTT
-,-,TRBV7-3,TRBJ2-1,CASSQTPTLGGYNEQFF,TGTGCCAGCAGCCAAACGCCGACTCTCGGAGGCTACAATGAGCAGTTCTTC
-,-,TRBV10-2,TRBJ2-1,CASYFGGGQDEQFF,TGCGCCAGCTACTTTGGGGGGGGCCAGGATGAGCAGTTCTTC
TRBD2,-,TRBV5-4,TRBJ2-1,CASSPPSTGRQQFF,TGTGCCAGTAGCCCACCAAGCACCGGGAGGCAGCAGTTCTTC
TRBD2,-,TRBV18,TRBJ2-4,CASTGLAGLAKNIQYF,TGTGCCAGCACGGGACTAGCGGGACTAGCCAAAAACATTCAGTACTTC
TRBD2,-,TRBV7-2,TRBJ2-5,CASSLGASGGARETQYF,TGTGCCAGCAGCTTAGGGGCTAGCGGGGGGGCCCGAGAGACCCAGTACTTC
-,-,TRBV4-1,TRBJ1-1,CASMRTSFWNTEAFF,TGCGCCAGCATGCGGACGAGCTTTTGGAACACTGAAGCTTTCTTT
TRBD1,-,TRBV9,TRBJ1-1,CASKPSQGAAGSTEAFF,TGTGCCAGCAAACCTTCGCAGGGGGCGGCAGGTAGCACTGAAGCTTTCTTT
-,-,TRBV25-1,TRBJ1-2,CASSEGWQGYTF,TGTGCCAGCAGTGAAGGGTGGCAGGGCTACACCTTC
TRBD2,-,TRBV5-6,TRBJ2-3,CASSLGRGGARDTQYF,TGTGCCAGCAGCTTGGGGCGCGGGGGGGCTAGAGATACGCAGTATTTT
-,-,TRBV11-2,TRBJ2-1,CASSPEGHSYNEQFF,TGTGCCAGCAGCCCAGAGGGGCACTCCTACAATGAGCAGTTCTTC
-,-,TRBV29-1,TRBJ1-2,CSVDGGANGYTF,TGCAGCGTTGATGGGGGGGCTAATGGCTACACCTTC
TRBD2,once,TRBV7-2,TRBJ2-1,CASSSRRSASGGASEQFF,TGTGCCAGCAGCTCGCGACGGTCGGCTAGCGGGGGGGCAAGTGAGCAGTTCTTC
TRBD1,-,TRBV7-9,TRBJ1-3,CASSLSLYDRGLGNTIYF,TGTGCCAGCAGCTTATCACTCTACGACAGGGGGCTTGGAAACACCATATATTTT
TRBD2,-,TRBV2,TRBJ2-2,CASRPITRGGWGTGELFF,TGTGCCAGCAGACCCATCACCCGCGGGGGGTGGGGCACCGGGGAGCTGTTTTTT
TRBD1,-,TRBV19,TRBJ1-2,CATQRSGGGGDGYTF,TGTGCCACTCAACGTTCCGGGGGAGGGGGCGATGGCTACACCTTC
-,once,TRBV4-2,TRBJ1-2,CASSQDQGLYGYTF,TGTGCCAGCAGCCAAGATCAGGGACTCTATGGCTACACCTTC
TRBD1,-,TRBV27,TRBJ1-2,CASKDRGYGYTF,TGTGCCAGCAAGGACAGGGGCTATGGCTACACCTTC
-,few,TRBV5-1,TRBJ1-2,CASSLAEGVNGYTF,TGCGCCAGCAGCTTGGCCGAGGGGGTCAATGGCTACACCTTC
-,once,TRBV7-9,TRBJ2-3,CASSLGTDFTDTQYF,TGTGCCAGCAGCTTAGGGACAGATTTCACAGATACGCAGTATTTT